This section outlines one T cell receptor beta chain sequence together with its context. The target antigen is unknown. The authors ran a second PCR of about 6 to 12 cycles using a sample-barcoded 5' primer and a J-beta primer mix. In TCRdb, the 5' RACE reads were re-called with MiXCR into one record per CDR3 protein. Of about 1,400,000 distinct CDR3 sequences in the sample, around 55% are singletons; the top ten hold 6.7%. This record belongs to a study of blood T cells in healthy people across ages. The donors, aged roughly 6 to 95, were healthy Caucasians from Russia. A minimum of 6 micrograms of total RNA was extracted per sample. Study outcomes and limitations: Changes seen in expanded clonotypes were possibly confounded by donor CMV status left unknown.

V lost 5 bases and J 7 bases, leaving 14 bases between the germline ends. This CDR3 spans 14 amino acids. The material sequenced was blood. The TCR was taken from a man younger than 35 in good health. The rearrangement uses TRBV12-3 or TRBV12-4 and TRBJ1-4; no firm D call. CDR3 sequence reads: CASSPGGSSEKLFF. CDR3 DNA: TGTGCCAGCAGTCCGGGAGGCTCTTCTGAAAAACTGTTTTTT.